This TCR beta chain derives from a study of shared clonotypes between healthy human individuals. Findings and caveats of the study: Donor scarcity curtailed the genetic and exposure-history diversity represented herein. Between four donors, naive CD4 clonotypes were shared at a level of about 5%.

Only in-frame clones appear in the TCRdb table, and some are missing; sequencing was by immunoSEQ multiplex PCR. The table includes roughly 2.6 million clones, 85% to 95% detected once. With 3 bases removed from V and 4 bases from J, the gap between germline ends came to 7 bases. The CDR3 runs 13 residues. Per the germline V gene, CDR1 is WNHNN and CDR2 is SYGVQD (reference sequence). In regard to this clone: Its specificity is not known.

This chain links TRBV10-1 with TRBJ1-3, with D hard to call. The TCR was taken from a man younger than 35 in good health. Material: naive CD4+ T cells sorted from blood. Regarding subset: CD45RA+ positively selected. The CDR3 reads CASSERRGNTIYF. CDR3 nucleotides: TGCGCCAGCAGTGAAAGAAGGGGAAACACCATATATTTT.